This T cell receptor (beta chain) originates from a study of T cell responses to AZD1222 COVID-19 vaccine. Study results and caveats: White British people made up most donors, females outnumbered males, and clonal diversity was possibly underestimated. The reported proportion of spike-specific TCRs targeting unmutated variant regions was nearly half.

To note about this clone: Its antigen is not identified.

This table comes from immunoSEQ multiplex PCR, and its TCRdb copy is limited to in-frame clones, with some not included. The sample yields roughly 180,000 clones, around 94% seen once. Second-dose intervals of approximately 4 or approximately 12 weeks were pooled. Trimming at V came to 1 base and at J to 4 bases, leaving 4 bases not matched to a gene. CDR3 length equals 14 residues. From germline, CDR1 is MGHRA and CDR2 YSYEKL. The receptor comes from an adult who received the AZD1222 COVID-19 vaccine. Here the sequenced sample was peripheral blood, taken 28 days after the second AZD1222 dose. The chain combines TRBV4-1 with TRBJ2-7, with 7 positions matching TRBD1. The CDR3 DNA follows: TGCGCCAGCAGCCAAGGACAGGGCTTGTACGAGCAGTACTTC. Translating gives CASSQGQGLYEQYF.